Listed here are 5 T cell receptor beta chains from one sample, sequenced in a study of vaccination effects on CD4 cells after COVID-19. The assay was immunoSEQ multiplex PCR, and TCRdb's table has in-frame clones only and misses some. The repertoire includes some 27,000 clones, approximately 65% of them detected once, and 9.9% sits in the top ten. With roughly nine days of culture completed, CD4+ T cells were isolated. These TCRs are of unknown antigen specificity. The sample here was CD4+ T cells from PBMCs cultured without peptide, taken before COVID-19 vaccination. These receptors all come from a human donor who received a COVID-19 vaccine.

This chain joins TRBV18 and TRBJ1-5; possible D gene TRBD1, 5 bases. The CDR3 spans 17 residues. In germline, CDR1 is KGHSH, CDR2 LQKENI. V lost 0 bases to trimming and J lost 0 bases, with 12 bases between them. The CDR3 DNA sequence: TGTGCCAGCTCACCACCCCAGGGCCGATATAGCAATCAGCCCCAGCATTTT. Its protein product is CASSPPQGRYSNQPQHF.

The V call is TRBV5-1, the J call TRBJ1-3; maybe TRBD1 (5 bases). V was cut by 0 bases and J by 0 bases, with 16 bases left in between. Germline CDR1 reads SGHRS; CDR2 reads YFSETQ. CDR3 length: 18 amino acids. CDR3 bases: TGCGCCAGCAGCTTGGGCCCGATCGGGGGATACTCTGGAAACACCATATATTTT. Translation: CASSLGPIGGYSGNTIYF.

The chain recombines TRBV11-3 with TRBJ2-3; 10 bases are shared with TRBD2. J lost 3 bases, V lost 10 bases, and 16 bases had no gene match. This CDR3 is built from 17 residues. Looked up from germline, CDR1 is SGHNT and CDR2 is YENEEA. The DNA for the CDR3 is TGTGCCACCAAAGCGTTGAAGCGGGAGGGGGAAACAGATACGCAGTATTTT. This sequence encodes CATKALKREGETDTQYF. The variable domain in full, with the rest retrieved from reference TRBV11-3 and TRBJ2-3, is EAGVVQSPRYKIIEKKQPVAFWCNPISGHNTLYWYLQNLGQGPELLIRYENEEAVDDSQLPKDRFSAERLKGVDSTLKIQPAELGDSAVYLCATKALKREGETDTQYFGPGTRLTVL.

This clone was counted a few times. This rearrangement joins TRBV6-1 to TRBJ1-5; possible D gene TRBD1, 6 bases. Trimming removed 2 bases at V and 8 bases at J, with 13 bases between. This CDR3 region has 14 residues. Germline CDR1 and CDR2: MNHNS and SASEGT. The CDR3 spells CASSEWGGGKPQHF. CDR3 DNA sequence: TGTGCCAGCAGTGAATGGGGGGGCGGTAAGCCCCAGCATTTT.

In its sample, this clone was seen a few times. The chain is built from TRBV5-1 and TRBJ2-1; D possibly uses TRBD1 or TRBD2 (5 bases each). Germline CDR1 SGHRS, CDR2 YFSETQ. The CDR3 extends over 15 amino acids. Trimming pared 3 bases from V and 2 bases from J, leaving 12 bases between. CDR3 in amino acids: CASSSGTETYNEQFF. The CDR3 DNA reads TGCGCCAGCAGCTCCGGGACGGAGACCTACAATGAGCAGTTCTTC. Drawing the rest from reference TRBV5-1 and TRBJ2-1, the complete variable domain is KAGVTQTPRYLIKTRGQQVTLSCSPISGHRSVSWYQQTPGQGLQFLFEYFSETQRNKGNFPGRFSGRQFSNSRSEMNVSTLELGDSALYLCASSSGTETYNEQFFGPGTRLTVL.